This TCR delta chain is drawn from a study of delta chains in infants with herpesvirus infections (dated 2023 in TCRdb). Study-wide context: The study prospectively followed a Ugandan infant birth cohort from birth to characterize gammadelta T cell responses to primary cytomegalovirus (CMV) infection. gammadelta TCRs were sequenced from PBMC obtained from around 17 CMV-infected infants (one congenitally infected) and under 10 CMV-uninfected infants for whom sufficient sample was available. Infant blood samples were grouped into approximate age categories of 1.5, 4, 8 and 12 months. The previously published Belgian fetal and cord blood gammadelta TCR data were not generated in this cohort and were added only for comparison.

Preparation of the library involved RT-PCR. To generate TCR cDNA, PBMC RNA underwent reverse transcription with SuperScript II using gamma-chain- and delta-chain-specific primers. After purification with AMPure XP beads, the cDNA was amplified and indexed with Illumina adapters using the Nextera XT Index Kit. Sequencing of the gammadelta TCR libraries was done on an Illumina MiSeq using a V2 300-cycle kit. Under the source paper's analysis protocol: Using MiXCR v2.1.12, CDR3 sequences were assembled, and reads were mapped onto D, J and V genes obtained from GenBank. VDJtools v1.2.1 was used to carry out repertoire analyses of the CDR3 clonotypes. TCRdb processed the public reads again with the CATT caller, after which rows with matching DNA were combined. TCRdb, not the authors, supplied the V and J calls. This sample is represented by over 800 delta-chain clones; approximately 9% of them were singletons. The ten largest clonotypes hold about 5% of the sample.

General findings and caveats noted by the study authors: The authors acknowledged a small sample size and a lack of race- or environment-matched controls, because almost all Ugandans acquire CMV before adulthood. In CMV-uninfected infants, the public clonotype might still exist at levels below the detection limit. The public clonotype was found only at the first time point after infection and was absent in uninfected infants and in those infected after 120 days.

This clone is deemed large (0.1 to 1%). Its target antigen remains unknown. Base qualities are not recorded, but no much larger clone differs from it by a single base. In Kampala, Uganda, pregnant women receiving prenatal care were recruited and their infants were enrolled, and documentation of maternal HIV status was required. Home visits to families took place weekly, and collection of infant clinical information, oral swabs and peripheral blood began at 6 weeks of age and was repeated every 4 months after that. Blood was collected in heparin tubes, and PBMC were isolated by Ficoll-Paque density gradient centrifugation and cryopreserved. The sample consisted of peripheral blood, taken at time point 2 of longitudinal follow-up. The sequence was collected from a human donor who was a Ugandan infant, either HIV-exposed or HIV-unexposed (not recorded which).

The DNA reads TGTGCTCTTGGTGCCCCCCTAATCCTACCACTGGGGGATAGGGCGTACACCGATAAACTCATCTTT. Its protein reads: CALGAPLILPLGDRAYTDKLIF. The receptor chain draws on TRDV1 and TRDJ1, with TRDD3 identical over 11 junction bases. V is trimmed back by 6 bases and J by 0 bases, and the junction contains 24 bases that no gene match accounts for. In the germline V gene, CDR1 corresponds to TSWWSYY and CDR2 to QGS. From cysteine to phenylalanine, the CDR3 is 22 amino acids long. Left in the record is the CDR3 DNA by itself, 66 bases read in frame from the first base.